The 10 T cell receptor beta chains given below trace back to one sample, sequenced in a study of T cells expressing NK-cell markers (dated by TCRdb to about 2020). The receptor library was made with 5' RACE. TCRdb names Illumina HiSeq 2000 as the instrument used. TCRdb reprocessed the reads, and each CDR3 protein sequence is entered once, without DNA. The sample table records more than 400,000 distinct CDR3 sequences. 7.3% of the sample belongs to the ten largest clones. Specimen: blood T cells: a sorted CD56 or NKG2C T cell subset, CD4+ or CD8+ T cells, or bulk PBMC T cells (not recorded which). These receptors came from a woman between 18 and 70 years old in good health.

V gene TRBV6-5 combines with J gene TRBJ2-1. Germline CDR1 and CDR2: MNHEY and SVGAGI. This CDR3 comprises 17 residues. CDR3 sequence: CASSYSKWRATTNEQFF.

This chain links TRBV7-2 with TRBJ2-4; with no DNA, the TCRdb D assignment of TRBD1 cannot be verified. The germline V gene encodes CDR1 SGHTA and CDR2 FQGNSA. The CDR3 sequence is 14 residues long. The chain's CDR3 is CASSFGGLRNIQYF.

The chain joins TRBV20-1 to TRBJ1-2; TCRdb designates TRBD1, a call that cannot be tested without DNA. This CDR3 is 12 amino acids long. Per the germline V gene, CDR1 is DFQATT and CDR2 is SNEGSKA (reference sequence). CDR3 residues: CSASHRGYGYTF.

The genes are TRBV29-1 and TRBJ2-1; TCRdb designates TRBD1, a call that cannot be tested without DNA. Germline V gene sequence: CDR1 SQVTM, CDR2 ANQGSEA. There are 14 residues in the CDR3. The CDR3 loop is CSVAPIAAYNEQFF.

CDR3 loop: CASSSGTGGEGNEKLFF. The chain has TRBV12-3 or TRBV12-4 and TRBJ1-4; TCRdb's D gene call, TRBD1, goes unchecked for lack of DNA. There are 17 residues in the CDR3.

V and J are TRBV3-1 and TRBJ2-3. The CDR3 spans 17 residues. The germline V gene has CDR1 LGHDT and CDR2 YNNKEL (reference sequence). CDR3 region: CASSQVKTSPSTDTQYF.

The V gene is TRBV3-1, the J gene TRBJ2-5; without DNA, the TCRdb call of TRBD1 cannot be checked. The CDR3 length is 13 residues. Germline CDR1 and CDR2: LGHDT and YNNKEL (reference sequence). The CDR3 loop is CASSQRGGETQYF.

The genes are TRBV9 and TRBJ2-3. Germline V CDR1 and CDR2: SGDLS, YYNGEE. This CDR3 is built from 16 residues. The CDR3 reads CASSVEMLAGTDTQYF. The full variable domain, its missing parts supplied by reference TRBV9 and TRBJ2-3, is DSGVTQTPKHLITATGQRVTLRCSPRSGDLSVYWYQQSLDQGLQFLIQYYNGEERAKGNILERFSAQQFPDLHSELNLSSLELGDSALYFCASSVEMLAGTDTQYFGPGTRLTVL.

The V gene is TRBV5-6, the J gene TRBJ2-2; the TCRdb call, TRBD2, lacks DNA for checking. Germline V CDR1 and CDR2: SGHDT, YYEEEE. CDR3 size: 15 residues. CDR3: CASSPSGRLTGELFF. The full variable domain, in which reference TRBV5-6 and TRBJ2-2 provide the parts outside the CDR3, is DAGVTQSPTHLIKTRGQQVTLRCSPKSGHDTVSWYQQALGQGPQFIFQYYEEEERQRGNFPDRFSGHQFPNYSSELNVNALLLGDSALYLCASSPSGRLTGELFFGEGSRLTVL.

J is TRBJ1-1 and V is TRBV5-4; TCRdb outputs TRBD1, but without DNA this stays unchecked. Germline-derived CDR1 and CDR2 are SGHNT and YYREEE (reference sequence). This CDR3 has 15 amino acids. This chain's CDR3 is CASSSSGTVNTEAFF. The whole variable domain, filled in from reference TRBV5-4 and TRBJ1-1, reads ETGVTQSPTHLIKTRGQQVTLRCSSQSGHNTVSWYQQALGQGPQFIFQYYREEENGRGNFPPRFSGLQFPNYSSELNVNALELDDSALYLCASSSSGTVNTEAFFGQGTRLTVV.